Presented here are 23 T cell receptor beta chains from one specimen sequenced in a study of shared clonotypes between healthy human individuals. The repertoire was sequenced with immunoSEQ multiplex PCR; TCRdb's copy has only in-frame clones and lacks some. The sample carries 2,500,000 or so clones, about nine tenths recorded once. The sequenced material came from naive CD4+ T cells from PBMCs. Subset denoted: CD45RA+ positively selected. These receptor sequences come from a man younger than 35 in good health. Some clones in this sample may be carry-over from other donors' samples.

The rearrangement uses TRBV7-8 and TRBJ2-1, with TRBD2 matching over 10 bases. The CDR3 runs 18 residues. Germline V CDR1 and CDR2: SGHVS, FQNEAQ. V trimming: 5 bases; J trimming: 6 bases; junction bases outside the gene matches: 16. CDR3 in amino acids: CASSLFGGSGRSSNEQFF. Here the CDR3 DNA reads TGTGCCAGCAGCCTCTTCGGGGGTAGCGGGAGGTCGTCCAATGAGCAGTTCTTC.

The CDR3 loop is CASSLVGEGYGYGYTF. CDR3 nucleotide sequence: TGTGCCAGCAGTTTGGTAGGGGAAGGATATGGCTATGGCTACACCTTC. The chain joins TRBV28 to TRBJ1-2; perhaps TRBD1 as D (5 bases). The V gene lost 3 bases and the J gene lost 4 bases, with 18 bases spanning the gap. Germline CDR1 reads MDHEN; CDR2 reads SYDVKM. The CDR3 spans 16 residues.

The V and J genes are TRBV5-1 and TRBJ1-4, with a tentative D call TRBD1 (5 bases). CDR3 length equals 15 residues. V was pared by 0 bases and J by 8 bases, with 14 bases between. CDR1 and CDR2 from the germline V gene are SGHRS and YFSETQ. CDR3 residues: CASSLAAGRNEKLFF. Here the CDR3 DNA reads TGCGCCAGCAGCTTGGCCGCAGGGAGAAACGAAAAACTGTTTTTT. The complete variable domain, with remaining parts taken from reference TRBV5-1 and TRBJ1-4, reads KAGVTQTPRYLIKTRGQQVTLSCSPISGHRSVSWYQQTPGQGLQFLFEYFSETQRNKGNFPGRFSGRQFSNSRSEMNVSTLELGDSALYLCASSLAAGRNEKLFFGSGTQLSVL.

The chain is built from TRBV7-7 and TRBJ1-2; maybe TRBD1 (5 bases). The CDR3 is 13 residues long. V lost 9 bases and J lost 7, with 18 bases in between. CDR1 SSHAT and CDR2 FNYEAQ come from the germline V gene (reference sequence). CDR3 sequence reads: CASILPDRSGYTF. The DNA of the CDR3 is TGTGCCAGTATCTTACCCGACAGAAGTGGCTACACCTTC.

V usage is TRBV7-3 and J usage is TRBJ1-1; weak D call: TRBD1 (6 bases). Germline CDR1 is SGHTA and CDR2 is FQGTGA. The ends were cut back, 3 bases at V and 1 base at J, with 12 bases in the middle. This CDR3 has 15 amino acids. The CDR3 DNA is TGTGCCAGCAGCTTGTTACAGGGCGGGAACACTGAAGCTTTCTTT. This encodes CASSLLQGGNTEAFF. Based on the CDR3 plus reference TRBV7-3 and TRBJ1-1, the full variable domain is GAGVSQTPSNKVTEKGKYVELRCDPISGHTALYWYRQSLGQGPEFLIYFQGTGAADDSGLPNDRFFAVRPEGSVSTLKIQRTERGDSAVYLCASSLLQGGNTEAFFGQGTRLTVV.

Details on this clone: The same CDR3 can be traced to other DNA sequences in this sample. The chain uses TRBV5-1 and TRBJ2-5; the D is unclear. The CDR3 sequence is 13 residues long. Germline-derived CDR1 and CDR2 are SGHRS and YFSETQ. V was clipped by 4 bases and J by 5 bases, with 12 bases between them. CDR3 protein: CASSHPSGETQYF. The CDR3 DNA reads as TGCGCCAGCAGCCACCCGTCCGGGGAGACCCAGTACTTC. Supplemented by reference TRBV5-1 and TRBJ2-5, the full variable domain reads KAGVTQTPRYLIKTRGQQVTLSCSPISGHRSVSWYQQTPGQGLQFLFEYFSETQRNKGNFPGRFSGRQFSNSRSEMNVSTLELGDSALYLCASSHPSGETQYFGPGTRLLVL.

In its sample, this clone was seen once. Written as DNA, the CDR3 is TGTGCCAGCAGCCCGGGAAGGCTAGCGGGAGATATGACGCAGTATTTT. Protein: CASSPGRLAGDMTQYF. The chain uses TRBV28 and TRBJ2-3; 10 bases are shared with TRBD2. Trimming took 6 bases from V and 9 from J; bases not matched to a gene: 15. There are 16 residues in the CDR3. Germline loops: CDR1 MDHEN, CDR2 SYDVKM.

CDR3 region: CATSIGLPLTNTGELFF. The CDR3 coding sequence is TGTGCCACCAGCATAGGACTACCGCTTACGAACACCGGGGAGCTGTTTTTT. The chain combines TRBV15 with TRBJ2-2; a weak D match, TRBD2 (6 bases). Trimming left V 4 bases short and J 0 bases short, with 15 bases between. Looked up from germline, CDR1 is LNHNV and CDR2 is YYDKDF (reference sequence). CDR3 size: 17 residues.

This clone occurred once. The J gene is TRBJ1-1, the V gene TRBV7-2, with D possibly being TRBD1 (6 bases). The V end was cut by 1 base, the J end by 4 bases, with 10 bases between. This CDR3 spans 14 amino acids. CDR1 is SGHTA and CDR2 is FQGNSA in the germline V gene. In nucleotides, the CDR3 is TGTGCCAGCAGCTTAGTCCAGGGGACCACTGAAGCTTTCTTT. Its protein is CASSLVQGTTEAFF.

The chain recombines TRBV7-9 with TRBJ2-7; D not resolved. The CDR3 is 13 amino acids. CDR1 is SEHNR, CDR2 FQNEAQ, per germline (reference sequence). V was shortened by 5 bases and J by 7 bases, with 15 bases between the two germline ends. The CDR3 nucleotides are TGTGCCAGCAGCCCCCTCTCAACCGCTGAGCAGTACTTC. This translates into CASSPLSTAEQYF. Drawing the rest from reference TRBV7-9 and TRBJ2-7, the complete variable domain is DTGVSQNPRHKITKRGQNVTFRCDPISEHNRLYWYRQTLGQGPEFLTYFQNEAQLEKSRLLSDRFSAERPKGSFSTLEIQRTEQGDSAMYLCASSPLSTAEQYFGPGTRLTVT.

The chain uses TRBV6-5 and TRBJ2-5, with TRBD1 matching over 8 bases. The V segment lost 2 bases and the J segment 6 bases; nucleotides outside the gene matches: 11. This CDR3 is built from 16 residues. Looked up from germline, CDR1 is MNHEY and CDR2 is SVGAGI. The CDR3 region is CASSYDQQGGGKTQYF. The DNA of the CDR3 is TGTGCCAGCAGTTACGACCAACAGGGGGGCGGAAAGACCCAGTACTTC.

J is TRBJ1-2 and V is TRBV6-5; D possibly corresponds to TRBD1 (5 bases). Germline values: CDR1 MNHEY, CDR2 SVGAGI. This CDR3 is 14 amino acids long. V dropped 6 bases and J dropped 6 bases, with 17 bases sitting between them. The CDR3 coding sequence is TGTGCCAGCAGCCGCCCCGGCCAGGGCAATGGCTACACCTTC. Its translation: CASSRPGQGNGYTF.

The rearrangement uses TRBV15 and TRBJ2-5, with D possibly being TRBD2 (5 bases). The assigned J gene may be wrong: the sequence end matches TRBJ2-7 better. Germline V lookup: CDR1 LNHNV, CDR2 YYDKDF (reference sequence). CDR3 length equals 13 residues. CDR3 sequence: CATSLMRVHEQYF. For the CDR3, the DNA is TGTGCCACCAGCCTTATGAGGGTGCACGAGCAGTACTTC.

This sequence joins TRBV7-9 and TRBJ2-3; D assignment may be TRBD1 or TRBD2 (5 bases each). Germline CDR1 SEHNR, CDR2 FQNEAQ (reference sequence). The ends were cut back, 7 bases at V and 0 bases at J, with 11 bases in the middle. The CDR3 loop spans 14 amino acids. The CDR3 here is CASTIGESTDTQYF. CDR3 sequence (DNA): TGTGCCAGCACCATAGGGGAGAGCACAGATACGCAGTATTTT.

Points on this clone: The sample holds other DNA sequences that translate to the same CDR3. V and J are TRBV5-1 and TRBJ1-3; D remains unclear. The CDR3 consists of 15 residues. V dropped 0 bases and J dropped 1 base, with 8 bases sitting between them. The germline V gene has CDR1 SGHRS and CDR2 YFSETQ. The CDR3 spells CASSLVGNSGNTIYF. The CDR3 nucleotides are TGCGCCAGCAGCTTGGTAGGAAATTCTGGAAACACCATATATTTT.

The chain couples TRBV29-1 to TRBJ1-2; D possibly corresponds to TRBD1 (5 bases). Germline assignment: CDR1 SQVTM and CDR2 ANQGSEA. This CDR3 has 13 residues. Trimming removed 7 bases from V and 8 bases from J, with 20 bases in between. DNA of the CDR3: TGCAGCGGGGACCGCTCGCCCTCAGAGGGCTACACCTTC. This encodes CSGDRSPSEGYTF.

This sequence joins TRBV28 and TRBJ1-2; TRBD1 aligns across 8 bases. The CDR3 length is 13 residues. Germline values: CDR1 MDHEN, CDR2 SYDVKM. Germline trimming cut 8 bases from V and 8 bases from J; bases unmatched to any gene: 10. The CDR3 loop is CASERTGTVGYTF. CDR3 DNA: TGTGCCAGCGAACGGACAGGGACGGTAGGCTACACCTTC.

The chain combines TRBV7-9 with TRBJ1-5, with D perhaps matching TRBD1 (5 bases). The V end lost 5 bases, the J end lost 4 bases, and 12 bases lay between the germline ends. The germline CDR1 and CDR2 sequences are SEHNR and FQNEAQ (reference sequence). The CDR3 length is 14 residues. The CDR3 loop reads CASSAWDGNQPQHF. The CDR3 DNA reads TGTGCCAGCAGCGCCTGGGACGGAAATCAGCCCCAGCATTTT.

The chain couples TRBV27 to TRBJ2-3, with D hard to call. V gave up 4 bases and J gave up 5 bases, with 4 bases separating them. CDR1 is MNHEY, CDR2 SMNVEV, per germline (reference sequence). The CDR3 covers 11 residues. The CDR3 DNA follows: TGTGCCAGCAGTTGGTTAGATACGCAGTATTTT. Translating gives CASSWLDTQYF.

Concerning this clone: Other DNA sequences in this sample translate to the same CDR3. V and J are TRBV18 and TRBJ1-3, with a tentative D call TRBD1 (5 bases). The CDR3 runs 15 residues. Germline CDR1 is KGHSH and CDR2 is LQKENI. The germline V and J ends were trimmed by 5 bases and 0 bases, with 11 bases remaining between them. The chain's CDR3 is CASSLGQGSGNTIYF. The CDR3 DNA reads TGTGCCAGCTCATTGGGCCAGGGCTCTGGAAACACCATATATTTT.

This chain links TRBV6-6 with TRBJ2-1, with 12 bases matching TRBD2. Looked up from germline, CDR1 is MNHNY and CDR2 is SVGAGI (reference sequence). The J segment lost 6 bases and the V segment lost 6 bases, leaving 9 bases of the junction unmatched. This CDR3 contains 16 residues. DNA for the CDR3: TGTGCCAGCAGCCAAAAAGGGACTAGCGGGCGCAATGAGCAGTTCTTC. Its protein product is CASSQKGTSGRNEQFF.

This chain uses TRBV2 with TRBJ2-1, with a possible D match to TRBD2 (6 bases). V lost 6 bases and J lost 3, with 15 bases in between. The CDR3 runs 15 residues. Germline lookup yields CDR1 SNHLY and CDR2 FYNNEI. DNA of the CDR3: TGTGCCAGCAGATCGGGACTGTCTGGCTACAATGAGCAGTTCTTC. Translation gives CASRSGLSGYNEQFF.

The rearrangement joins TRBV11-2 to TRBJ2-2; 8 bases map to TRBD2. Germline loops: CDR1 SGHAT, CDR2 FQNNGV. V lost 2 bases, J lost 8 bases, and 10 bases stayed unmatched. The length of the CDR3 is 16 residues. The CDR3 protein is CASSLWVAGRIGELFF. The CDR3 region has the DNA TGTGCCAGCAGCTTATGGGTAGCGGGGAGAATAGGGGAGCTGTTTTTT. The full variable domain, completed using reference TRBV11-2 and TRBJ2-2, is EAGVAQSPRYKIIEKRQSVAFWCNPISGHATLYWYQQILGQGPKLLIQFQNNGVVDDSQLPKDRFSAERLKGVDSTLKIQPAKLEDSAVYLCASSLWVAGRIGELFFGEGSRLTVL.